This entry is about one T cell receptor beta chain. This entry is derived from a study of blood T cell repertoires in COVID-19. Study context: Spain, Italy and the United States supplied samples that represented acute and convalescent COVID-19. In each case, the material was cDNA or gDNA derived from T cells, B-cell-depleted T cells, or PBMCs.

Recruited during active infection, patients (from Seattle) were subsequently followed longitudinally. In the source study's methods: For nucleated cells, counts were estimated from reference gene primer amplification. Generated by immunoSEQ multiplex PCR, the TCRdb table keeps only in-frame clones and is missing some. V and J calls and clone size are as listed in that table; D and trimming were resolved from the DNA. The profile shows 130,000 to 150,000 clones, 70% to 90% of them singletons. V lost 6 bases to trimming and J lost 1 base; unmatched junction nucleotides: 6. The length of the CDR3 is 14 residues. Germline V gene sequence: CDR1 KGHSH, CDR2 LQKENI.

The chain carries TRBV18 and TRBJ2-7; 7 bases line up with TRBD1. Sample: peripheral blood. The TCR originated in a woman aged 55-70 years with COVID-19, enrolled during active disease. For the CDR3, the DNA is TGTGCCAGCTCCACGACAGGGTTATCCTACGAGCAGTACTTC. Encoded protein: CASSTTGLSYEQYF.